The TCR beta chain described here comes from a study of cytomegalovirus exposure and HLA in healthy donors. General study results and limits: Later analysis associated a missense DCLRE1C variant with TCR beta V- and J-gene trimming.

In germline, CDR1 is MGHRA, CDR2 YSYEKL. V trimming: 0 bases; J trimming: 10 bases; junction bases outside the gene matches: 6. The CDR3 covers 13 residues. Concerning this clone: What it binds is unknown.

PCR was performed using 60 Vbeta and 13 Jbeta primers. Method: immunoSEQ multiplex PCR; TCRdb's copy keeps in-frame clones and lacks some. The table records 85,000 to 100,000 clones, roughly 63% of them present only once. The chain uses TRBV4-1 and TRBJ2-7; 7 nucleotides align to TRBD1. The TCR originated in a woman aged 30 to 39 in good health and CMV-seronegative. The sequencing input was PBMCs. This chain's CDR3 is CASSQDLRDSQYF. The CDR3 DNA reads as TGCGCCAGCAGCCAAGATCTTAGGGACAGCCAGTACTTC.